A single sample is the source of the 17 T cell receptor beta chains below, sequenced in a study of T cells in Graves' hyperthyroidism and ophthalmopathy. Amplification yielded TCR beta CDR3 regions, with RNA transcripts as the source. Using the HTBI primer set, a first-round RT-PCR was run on the TCR CDR3. From the multiplex PCR reads, TCRdb called clonotypes with MiXCR, one entry per CDR3 protein. Of 340,000 or so distinct CDR3 sequences listed, 21% are singletons. Sequencing was carried out using blood. These receptors were taken from a woman in her 50s with Graves' hyperthyroidism.

The chain has TRBV5-1 and TRBJ2-1, with TRBD2 identical over 9 bases. CDR3 length: 17 residues. Germline V gene sequence: CDR1 SGHRS, CDR2 YFSETQ. V lost 0 bases to trimming and J lost 0 bases; unmatched junction nucleotides: 4. The CDR3 DNA follows: TGCGCCAGCAGCTTGGCGGCTAGCGGGAACTCCTACAATGAGCAGTTCTTC. Translation: CASSLAASGNSYNEQFF.

A word on this clonotype: One base away lies a much larger clone, so this may be a sequencing read error. The chain is built from TRBV2 and TRBJ2-2; 9 bases are a match to TRBD1. The CDR3 runs to 14 residues. From germline, CDR1 is SNHLY and CDR2 FYNNEI. The CDR3 loop reads CVSSRTGVSGELFF. The CDR3 region has the DNA TGTGTCAGCAGTCGGACAGGGGTGTCCGGGGAGCTGTTTTTT.

The rearrangement links TRBV24-1 to TRBJ2-3, with no clear D. The V gene's germline CDR1 is KGHDR and CDR2 SFDVKD. The CDR3 consists of 12 residues. V shed 10 bases and J shed 2 bases, with 9 bases lying between them. The CDR3 nucleotides read TGTGCCACAGGCAAGGCCACAGATACGCAGTATTTT. This sequence encodes CATGKATDTQYF.

This clonotype was found many times. The chain recombines TRBV18 with TRBJ2-1; 11 bases agree with TRBD1. Per germline, CDR1 KGHSH and CDR2 LQKENI. The CDR3 is 16 amino acids. Trimming cost V 2 bases and J 6 bases; bases outside gene matches: 6. CDR3 nucleotide sequence: TGTGCCAGCTCACCAAAGGGGACAGGGGGGAGCAATGAGCAGTTCTTC. This codes for CASSPKGTGGSNEQFF.

The sample holds a few counts of this clonotype. The CDR3 DNA is TGTGCCAGCAGCTTGGGAGGGGGACAGGGTAACACTGAAGCTTTCTTT. Amino acid sequence: CASSLGGGQGNTEAFF. The chain uses TRBV5-4 and TRBJ1-1; 9 nucleotides align to TRBD1. The CDR3 contains 16 residues. V lost 0 bases, J lost 2 bases, and 5 bases stayed unmatched. Germline V gene sequence: CDR1 SGHNT, CDR2 YYREEE (reference sequence).

This clonotype showed up many times. V gene TRBV11-2 combines with J gene TRBJ2-7; no clear D gene. The CDR3 is made up of 13 amino acids. Looked up from germline, CDR1 is SGHAT and CDR2 is FQNNGV. Deletions cut 2 bases from V and 3 bases from J, with 8 bases between. For the CDR3, the DNA is TGTGCCAGCAGCTTAAACAGACACTACGAGCAGTACTTC. Amino acid sequence: CASSLNRHYEQYF. Looking up the rest from reference TRBV11-2 and TRBJ2-7 gives the full variable domain: EAGVAQSPRYKIIEKRQSVAFWCNPISGHATLYWYQQILGQGPKLLIQFQNNGVVDDSQLPKDRFSAERLKGVDSTLKIQPAKLEDSAVYLCASSLNRHYEQYFGPGTRLTVT.

This clonotype was counted many times. V is TRBV27 and J is TRBJ1-5; 9 bases fit TRBD1. The CDR3 has 18 amino acids. The germline CDR1 and CDR2 sequences are MNHEY and SMNVEV (reference sequence). Trimming removed 5 bases from V and 2 bases from J; junction bases left unmatched: 13. The CDR3 bases are TGTGCCAGCAGTCCGGACAGGGGAATTTTGGAGGGCAATCAGCCCCAGCATTTT. Translating it yields CASSPDRGILEGNQPQHF.

This clonotype came up many times. The chain links TRBV6-2 or TRBV6-3 to TRBJ2-1, with 10 bases that match TRBD2. From germline, CDR1 is MNHEY and CDR2 SVGEGT. V lost 6 bases and J lost 1; bases outside the gene matches: 6. The CDR3 totals 16 residues. The CDR3 nucleotides are TGTGCCAGCAGACACTTAGCGGGAGGTTCCTACAATGAGCAGTTCTTC. This gives the protein CASRHLAGGSYNEQFF.

There are many counts of this clonotype. The rearrangement uses TRBV2 and TRBJ1-2, with 8 nucleotides matching TRBD1. V trimming: 4 bases; J trimming: 5 bases; junction bases outside the gene matches: 3. The germline gives CDR1 SNHLY, CDR2 FYNNEI. This CDR3 has 13 residues. CDR3 sequence: CASSGQGRYGYTF. CDR3 coding DNA: TGTGCCAGCAGTGGACAGGGGAGGTATGGCTACACCTTC.

In regard to this clonotype: The junction departs from the called germline gene at one end, perhaps through a read error. The chain combines TRBV10-3 with TRBJ2-1; 10 bases map to TRBD2. Germline CDR1 and CDR2: ENHRY and SYGVKD. The CDR3 sequence is 16 residues long. The CDR3, as DNA: TGTGCCGTCAGTGAACGGTCCCAGCGGGGGGGCAATGAGCAGTTCTTC. Translated: CAVSERSQRGGNEQFF.

There are many counts of this clonotype. V and J are TRBV20-1 and TRBJ2-3; either TRBD1 or TRBD2 may supply D (5 bases each). CDR1 and CDR2 (germline): DFQATT, SNEGSKA (reference sequence). CDR3 length: 15 amino acids. V shed 0 bases and J shed 4 bases, with 14 bases lying between them. The CDR3 protein is CSARDVGGPADTQYF. In DNA, the CDR3 is TGCAGTGCTAGAGATGTTGGGGGACCCGCAGATACGCAGTATTTT.

Concerning this clonotype: This may be a read error, as it is one base from a much larger clone. V is TRBV29-1 and J is TRBJ2-5; D tentatively fits TRBD1 or TRBD2 (5 bases each). This CDR3 region has 15 residues. The germline V gene has CDR1 SQVTM and CDR2 ANQGSEA. Trimming left V 3 bases short and J 3 bases short, with 17 bases between. CDR3 DNA sequence: TGCAGCGTTGAGAGGGGCAGGGAGTCGGAAGAGACCCAGTACTTC. It is translated as CSVERGRESEETQYF.

The chain uses TRBV6-2 or TRBV6-3 and TRBJ2-3; the D gene is possibly TRBD2 (5 bases). CDR1 is MNHEY, CDR2 SVGEGT, per germline. The V and J ends lost 5 bases and 7 bases respectively, with 7 bases between them. This CDR3 is built from 11 residues. CDR3 sequence (DNA): TGTGCCAGCAGTAACGGGAATACGCAGTATTTT. Amino acids: CASSNGNTQYF.

This chain uses TRBV6-2 or TRBV6-3 with TRBJ1-2, with 8 bases identical to TRBD1. Germline V gives CDR1 MNHEY, CDR2 SVGEGT. This CDR3 comprises 14 residues. Trimming removed 0 bases from V and 6 bases from J; junction bases left unmatched: 3. CDR3 in DNA: TGTGCCAGCAGTTACTCGAGGACAGGGAATGGCTACACCTTC. Protein: CASSYSRTGNGYTF.

This clonotype was found a few times. This chain links TRBV5-1 with TRBJ1-4; 7 bases are a match to TRBD1. CDR3 size: 15 residues. The junction had 11 bases not matched to a gene; V was cut back by 5 bases and J by 7 bases. Germline CDR1 is SGHRS and CDR2 is YFSETQ. The CDR3 DNA sequence: TGCGCCAGCAGTATAAACTCAGGGGGGAGTGAAAAACTGTTTTTT. Protein: CASSINSGGSEKLFF.

This clonotype has at least ten counts. J is TRBJ2-1 and V is TRBV11-2; the D is unclear. The CDR3 is 15 amino acids. V dropped 0 bases and J dropped 3 bases, with 9 bases sitting between them. CDR1 is SGHAT, CDR2 FQNNGV, per germline. The CDR3: CASSLDTPSYNEQFF. CDR3 nucleotide sequence: TGTGCCAGCAGCTTAGACACCCCAAGCTACAATGAGCAGTTCTTC.

This clonotype was counted once. A read error may be the cause here, since a much bigger clone is one base away. The chain uses TRBV27 and TRBJ2-7, with 10 bases that match TRBD2. V was pared by 1 base and J by 5 bases, with 11 bases of the junction left unmatched. In germline, CDR1 is MNHEY, CDR2 SMNVEV (reference sequence). The CDR3 runs to 17 residues. CDR3 region: CASSLWTSSGRLDEQYF. The CDR3 DNA is TGTGCCAGCAGTTTATGGACTTCTAGCGGGAGACTTGACGAGCAGTACTTC.